What follows describes a single T cell receptor beta chain. Its antigen remains unidentified. This record comes from a study of T cells after yellow fever vaccination. Study-level background: Researchers used SMART-Seq v4 Ultra Low Input to prepare fractions that had low cell numbers.

5'RACE template switching produced TCR cDNA carrying a universal primer site and UMIs. TCRdb analysed the 5' RACE reads with MiXCR anew, one entry per CDR3 protein. The repertoire has 200,000 to 300,000 distinct CDR3 sequences, 10% to 15% of them found once; the top ten carry 0.4% to 0.65%. J gave up 7 bases and V 1 base, and 4 bases lay outside the gene matches. The CDR3 length is 15 residues. Per germline, CDR1 SGHTA and CDR2 FQGNSA. Study-wide points: The booster response re-showed most primary clones: about 96% CD4, 88% CD8. Clonotypes found in both CD4 and CD8 compartments made up a small share.

Source: CD4+ T cells sorted from PBMCs, taken 45 days after the yellow fever booster vaccination. The V and J genes are TRBV7-2 and TRBJ2-1, with 10 bases aligning to TRBD2. The sequence was collected from a man aged 30 to 45 who received the YFV17D yellow fever vaccine. The CDR3 loop is CASSLGGLAANEQFF. In DNA form, the CDR3 reads TGTGCCAGCAGCTTAGGTGGACTAGCGGCTAATGAGCAGTTCTTC.